A selection of T cell receptor beta chains follows, all from one sample in a study of T cells in Graves' hyperthyroidism and ophthalmopathy. TCRdb ran MiXCR on the multiplex PCR reads and lists one entry per CDR3 protein. The sample includes about 380,000 distinct CDR3 sequences, roughly 14% seen only once; the top ten take less than 25%. Input material: blood. The source of these receptors is a man younger than 45 with Graves' hyperthyroidism that later progressed to Graves' ophthalmopathy. Both conserved end residues are part of each CDR3. D genes are given only for firm matches. Some rows mark clone size as missing; the rest say once, few, many or name a class of expanded clone.

d_gene	abundance	v_gene	j_gene	CDR3nt	CDR3aa
TRBD1	many	TRBV15	TRBJ1-4	TGTGCCACATCGGGACAGGGTGGTGAAAAACTGTTTTTT	CATSGQGGEKLFF
TRBD2	NA	TRBV5-1	TRBJ2-3	TGCGCCAGCAGCTGGGGAACGGGACGACTAGCGGGGTTTGATACGCAGTATTTT	CASSWGTGRLAGFDTQYF
NA	NA	TRBV5-1	TRBJ2-3	TGCGCCAGCAGCCACAGGGCCCCCACAGATACGCAGTATTTT	CASSHRAPTDTQYF
NA	many	TRBV6-2/TRBV6-3	TRBJ2-7	TGTGCCAGCAGCCGTGACTACGAGCAGTACTTC	CASSRDYEQYF
TRBD1	NA	TRBV27	TRBJ1-4	TGTGCCAGCAGACCAGGGACAGGGGTGGATGAAAAACTGTTTTTT	CASRPGTGVDEKLFF
NA	few	TRBV12-3/TRBV12-4	TRBJ1-3	TGTGCCAGCAGTTTAGGGTTGGGAGCTGGAAACACCATATATTTT	CASSLGLGAGNTIYF
TRBD1	many	TRBV5-5	TRBJ2-3	TGTGCCAGCAGCTTCGACAGGGAAACAGATACGCAGTATTTT	CASSFDRETDTQYF
TRBD1	many	TRBV29-1	TRBJ1-1	TGCAGCGTTTTCGACAGGGGAACTGAAGCTTTCTTT	CSVFDRGTEAFF
NA	NA	TRBV7-7	TRBJ2-1	TGTGCCAGCAGCTCCGGACCGAACAATGAGCAGTTCTTC	CASSSGPNNEQFF
TRBD1	many	TRBV28	TRBJ2-7	TGTGCCAGCAGCTCCGGGACAGGGGTCGACGAGCAGTACTTC	CASSSGTGVDEQYF
TRBD2	NA	TRBV4-1	TRBJ2-1	TGCGCCAGCAGCCCCCCAGGGGGGACTAGCGGGGGTTACAATGAGCAGTTCTTC	CASSPPGGTSGGYNEQFF
TRBD2	NA	TRBV7-3	TRBJ2-3	TGTGCCAGCAGGCAAGCGGGGGGGGGCGCAGATACGCAGTATTTT	CASRQAGGGADTQYF
NA	many	TRBV7-9	TRBJ2-1	TGTGCCAGCAGCTTAGAACTGCCGAGGGATGAGCAGTTCTTC	CASSLELPRDEQFF
TRBD1	few	TRBV6-1	TRBJ2-1	TGTGCCAGCAGTGATGAGGGGGCCGGTCTCGATGAGCAGTTCTTC	CASSDEGAGLDEQFF
NA	many	TRBV6-1	TRBJ1-2	TGTGCCAGCAGTGAAGTTGGACCGTATGGCTACACCTTC	CASSEVGPYGYTF
TRBD2	NA	TRBV7-2	TRBJ2-7	TGTGCCAGCCGATTCGGGCGGGGGTCTTCCTACGAGCAGTACTTC	CASRFGRGSSYEQYF
NA	few	TRBV12-3/TRBV12-4	TRBJ2-7	TGTGCCAGCAGTGGCCCCTCAGGGAGCTCCTACGAGCAGTACTTC	CASSGPSGSSYEQYF
NA	many	TRBV5-1	TRBJ1-3	TGCGCCAGCAGCTACGGGGGCGGGTCTGGAAACACCATATATTTT	CASSYGGGSGNTIYF
NA	many	TRBV28	TRBJ1-1	TGTGCCAGCCCGGGGGCCCCAAGCCGAAACACTGAAGCTTTCTTT	CASPGAPSRNTEAFF
NA	few	TRBV4-1	TRBJ2-5	TGCGCCAGCAGCCAACTAAATCGGGAGACCCAGTACTTC	CASSQLNRETQYF
TRBD2	many	TRBV28	TRBJ2-2	TGTGCCAGCAGTTCGGCCGGGAGCGGGGGGTACACCGGGGAGCTGTTTTTT	CASSSAGSGGYTGELFF
NA	many	TRBV2	TRBJ2-2	TGTGCCAGCAGTGTTGTTGCCGGGGAGCTGTTTTTT	CASSVVAGELFF
TRBD1	many	TRBV7-9	TRBJ1-6	TGTGCCAGCAGCTTAGCGACAGGGATCTATAATTCACCCCTCCACTTT	CASSLATGIYNSPLHF
NA	many	TRBV12-3/TRBV12-4	TRBJ1-5	TGTGCCAGCAGTCGGACACTTGGGAGCAATCAGCCCCAGCATTTT	CASSRTLGSNQPQHF
NA	many	TRBV20-1	TRBJ2-1	TGCAGTGCTCCTGACGCGCGCTCCTACAATGAGCAGTTCTTC	CSAPDARSYNEQFF
NA	many	TRBV27	TRBJ2-7	TGTGCCAGCCTCTTCGGGGGCCCCAGCTCCTACGAGCAGTACTTC	CASLFGGPSSYEQYF
TRBD1	NA	TRBV14	TRBJ2-7	TGTGCCAGCAGCCAAGATCGACAGGGCGAGCAGTACTTC	CASSQDRQGEQYF
NA	NA	TRBV30	TRBJ2-1	TGTGCTTGGAGCCCTTTATACCCATACAATGAGCAGTTCTTC	CAWSPLYPYNEQFF
TRBD1	NA	TRBV19	TRBJ2-1	TGTGCCAGTAGGCGGGACAGGGTTTTCAATGAGCAGTTCTTC	CASRRDRVFNEQFF
NA	many	TRBV30	TRBJ2-7	TGTGCCTGGAGTGCAGTCTACGAGCAGTACTTC	CAWSAVYEQYF
TRBD2	many	TRBV7-9	TRBJ2-3	TGTGCCAGCAGCATAGCGGGGGGGCCGGGAGATACGCAGTATTTT	CASSIAGGPGDTQYF
NA	few	TRBV24-1	TRBJ1-3	TGTGCCACCAGTGATTCCCTGACTGATAAGAGCTCTGGAAACACCATATATTTT	CATSDSLTDKSSGNTIYF
NA	NA	TRBV5-5	TRBJ1-4	TGTGCCAGCAGCTTGGACTTTGAAAAACTGTTTTTT	CASSLDFEKLFF
TRBD1	many	TRBV7-8	TRBJ2-7	TGTGCCAGCAGGCAAGACAGGGGAAAGGTGGAGCAGTACTTC	CASRQDRGKVEQYF
NA	few	TRBV9	TRBJ1-5	TGTGCCAGCACCACACCGAATCAGCCCCAGCATTTT	CASTTPNQPQHF
TRBD1	many	TRBV30	TRBJ1-5	TGTGCCTGGAGCTCCCGGGACAGGGGGCTACTACGCAATCAGCCCCAGCATTTT	CAWSSRDRGLLRNQPQHF
NA	few	TRBV5-8	TRBJ1-6	TGTGCCAGCAGTTTGGAGAGATTGGGGGCTTCACCCCTCCACTTT	CASSLERLGASPLHF
NA	many	TRBV12-3/TRBV12-4	TRBJ2-7	TGTGCCAGCAGTACCGGACAGCTAACCTACGAGCAGTACTTC	CASSTGQLTYEQYF
TRBD1	few	TRBV7-9	TRBJ2-5	TGTGCCAGCAGCCCCGGGACAGTTTCTTACCAAGAGACCCAGTACTTC	CASSPGTVSYQETQYF
TRBD1	NA	TRBV27	TRBJ2-7	TGTGACAGCAGTGGACAGGGGGCATACGAGCAGTACTTC	CDSSGQGAYEQYF
TRBD1	many	TRBV6-1	TRBJ2-7	TGTGCCAGCAGTGAGGGACAGTCCCGTCTCCACGAGCAGTACTTC	CASSEGQSRLHEQYF
NA	NA	TRBV7-9	TRBJ2-1	TGTGCCAGCAGCTTTAGGACACCGTCCTACAATGAGCAGTTCTTC	CASSFRTPSYNEQFF